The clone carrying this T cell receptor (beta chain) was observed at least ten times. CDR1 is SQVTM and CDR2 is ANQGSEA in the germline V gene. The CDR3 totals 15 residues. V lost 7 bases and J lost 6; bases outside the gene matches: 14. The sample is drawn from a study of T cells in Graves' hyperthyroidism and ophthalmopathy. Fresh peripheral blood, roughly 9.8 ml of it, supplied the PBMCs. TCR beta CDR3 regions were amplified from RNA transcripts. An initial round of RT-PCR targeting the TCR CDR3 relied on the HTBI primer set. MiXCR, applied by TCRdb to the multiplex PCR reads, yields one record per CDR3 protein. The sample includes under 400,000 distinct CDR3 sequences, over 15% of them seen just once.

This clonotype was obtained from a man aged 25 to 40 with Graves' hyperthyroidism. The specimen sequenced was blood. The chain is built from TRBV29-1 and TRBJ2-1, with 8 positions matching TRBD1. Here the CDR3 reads CSAQPPDRAVNEQFF. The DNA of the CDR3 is TGCAGCGCGCAACCCCCGGACAGGGCGGTCAATGAGCAGTTCTTC.